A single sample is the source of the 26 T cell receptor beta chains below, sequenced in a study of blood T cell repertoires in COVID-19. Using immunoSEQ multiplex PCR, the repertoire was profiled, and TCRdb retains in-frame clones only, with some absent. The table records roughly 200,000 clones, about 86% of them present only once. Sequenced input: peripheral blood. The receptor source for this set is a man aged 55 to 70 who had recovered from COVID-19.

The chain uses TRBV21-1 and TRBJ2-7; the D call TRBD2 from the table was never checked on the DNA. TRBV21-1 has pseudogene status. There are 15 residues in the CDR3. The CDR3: CASSKEGTGTYEQYF. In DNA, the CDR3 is TGTGCCAGCAGCAAAGAGGGGACTGGCACCTACGAGCAGTACTTC.

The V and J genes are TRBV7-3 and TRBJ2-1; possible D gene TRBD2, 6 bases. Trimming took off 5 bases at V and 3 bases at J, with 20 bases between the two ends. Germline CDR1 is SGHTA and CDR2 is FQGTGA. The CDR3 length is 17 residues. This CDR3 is CASSAEGGPISYNEQFF. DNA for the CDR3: TGTGCCAGCAGCGCAGAAGGAGGGCCAATCAGCTACAATGAGCAGTTCTTC.

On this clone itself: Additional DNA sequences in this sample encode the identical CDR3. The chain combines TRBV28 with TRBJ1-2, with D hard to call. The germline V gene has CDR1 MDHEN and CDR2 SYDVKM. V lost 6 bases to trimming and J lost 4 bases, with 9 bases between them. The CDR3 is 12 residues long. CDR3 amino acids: CASSLSVYGYTF. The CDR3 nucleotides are TGTGCCAGCAGCCTCTCGGTCTATGGCTACACCTTC.

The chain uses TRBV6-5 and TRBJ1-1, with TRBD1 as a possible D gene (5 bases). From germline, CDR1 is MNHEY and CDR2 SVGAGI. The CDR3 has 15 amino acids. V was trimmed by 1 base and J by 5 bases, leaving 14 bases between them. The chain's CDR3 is CASSYWGGERTEAFF. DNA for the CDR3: TGTGCCAGCAGTTACTGGGGCGGAGAGAGGACTGAAGCTTTCTTT.

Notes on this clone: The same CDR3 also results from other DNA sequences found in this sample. The CDR3 coding sequence is TGCGCCAGCAGCTCTGGGACAGGGAAGCAGCCCCAGCATTTT. The encoded protein is CASSSGTGKQPQHF. The rearrangement links TRBV5-1 to TRBJ1-5; 9 bases fit TRBD1. J gave up 7 bases and V 3 bases, and 5 bases lay outside the gene matches. In germline, CDR1 is SGHRS, CDR2 YFSETQ. This CDR3 contains 14 residues.

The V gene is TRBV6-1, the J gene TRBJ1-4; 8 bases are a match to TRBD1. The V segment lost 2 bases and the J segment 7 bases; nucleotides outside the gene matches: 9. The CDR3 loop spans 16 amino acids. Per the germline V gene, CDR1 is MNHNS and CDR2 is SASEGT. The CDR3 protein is CASSETTGTGLEKLFF. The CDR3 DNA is TGTGCCAGCAGTGAAACCACCGGGACAGGACTTGAAAAACTGTTTTTT.

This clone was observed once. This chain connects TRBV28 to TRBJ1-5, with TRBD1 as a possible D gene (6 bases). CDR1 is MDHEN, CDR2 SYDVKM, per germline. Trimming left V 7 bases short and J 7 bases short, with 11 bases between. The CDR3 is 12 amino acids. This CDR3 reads CASIQGQQPQHF. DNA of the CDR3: TGTGCCAGCATACAGGGTCAGCAGCCCCAGCATTTT.

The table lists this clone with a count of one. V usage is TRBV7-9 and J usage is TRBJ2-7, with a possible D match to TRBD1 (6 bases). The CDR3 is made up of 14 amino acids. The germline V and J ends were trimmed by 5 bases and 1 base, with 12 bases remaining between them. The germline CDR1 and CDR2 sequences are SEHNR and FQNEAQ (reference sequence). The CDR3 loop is CASSPTGSSYEQYF. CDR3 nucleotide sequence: TGTGCCAGCAGCCCTACAGGGTCTTCCTACGAGCAGTACTTC.

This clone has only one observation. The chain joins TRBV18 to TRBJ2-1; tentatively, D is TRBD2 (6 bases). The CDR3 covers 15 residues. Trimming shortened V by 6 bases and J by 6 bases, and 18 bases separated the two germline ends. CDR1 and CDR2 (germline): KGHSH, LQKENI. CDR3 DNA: TGTGCCAGCTCGCTCCGGGACTTCGGGGGCAATGAGCAGTTCTTC. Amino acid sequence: CASSLRDFGGNEQFF.

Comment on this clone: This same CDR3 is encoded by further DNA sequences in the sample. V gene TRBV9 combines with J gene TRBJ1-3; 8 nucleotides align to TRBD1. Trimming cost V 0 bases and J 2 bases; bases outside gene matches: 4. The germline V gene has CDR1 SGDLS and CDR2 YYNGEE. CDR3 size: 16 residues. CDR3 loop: CASSVATGEAGNTIYF. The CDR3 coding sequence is TGTGCCAGCAGCGTAGCGACAGGGGAAGCTGGAAACACCATATATTTT.

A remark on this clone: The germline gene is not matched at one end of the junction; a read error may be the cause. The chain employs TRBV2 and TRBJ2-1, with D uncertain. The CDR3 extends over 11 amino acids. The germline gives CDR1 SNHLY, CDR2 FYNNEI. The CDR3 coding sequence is TGTGCCAGCAGTGAAGACCAGGTCCAAGTCTTC. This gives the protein CASSEDQVQVF.

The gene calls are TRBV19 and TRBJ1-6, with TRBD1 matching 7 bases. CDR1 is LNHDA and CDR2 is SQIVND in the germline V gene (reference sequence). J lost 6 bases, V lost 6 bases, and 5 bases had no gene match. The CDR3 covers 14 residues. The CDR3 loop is CASSHRGGNSPLHF. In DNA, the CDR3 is TGTGCCAGTAGCCACAGGGGTGGTAATTCACCCCTCCACTTT.

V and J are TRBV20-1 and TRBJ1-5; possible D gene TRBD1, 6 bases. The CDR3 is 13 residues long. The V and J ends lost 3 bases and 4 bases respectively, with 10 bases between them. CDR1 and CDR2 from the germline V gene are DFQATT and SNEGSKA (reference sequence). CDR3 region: CSASWTANQPQHF. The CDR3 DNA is TGCAGTGCTAGTTGGACAGCTAATCAGCCCCAGCATTTT.

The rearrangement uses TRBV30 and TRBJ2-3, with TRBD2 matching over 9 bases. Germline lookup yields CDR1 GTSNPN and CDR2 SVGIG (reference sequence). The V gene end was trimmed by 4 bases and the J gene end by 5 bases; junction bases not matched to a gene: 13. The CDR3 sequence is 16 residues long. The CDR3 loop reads CAWKRGGGGFGDTQYF. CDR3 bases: TGTGCCTGGAAACGCGGCGGGGGGGGCTTTGGAGATACGCAGTATTTT.

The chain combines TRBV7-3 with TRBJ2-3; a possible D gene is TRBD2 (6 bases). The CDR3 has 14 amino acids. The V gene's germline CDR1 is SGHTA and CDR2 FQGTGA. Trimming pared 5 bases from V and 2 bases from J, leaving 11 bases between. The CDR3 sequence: CASSGGHYTDTQYF. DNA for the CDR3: TGTGCCAGCAGCGGAGGGCACTACACAGATACGCAGTATTTT.

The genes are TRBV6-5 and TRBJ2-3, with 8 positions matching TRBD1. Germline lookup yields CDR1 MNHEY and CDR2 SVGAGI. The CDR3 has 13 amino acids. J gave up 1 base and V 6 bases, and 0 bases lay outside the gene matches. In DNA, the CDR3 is TGTGCCAGCAGGGACAGGGGCACAGATACGCAGTATTTT. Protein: CASRDRGTDTQYF.

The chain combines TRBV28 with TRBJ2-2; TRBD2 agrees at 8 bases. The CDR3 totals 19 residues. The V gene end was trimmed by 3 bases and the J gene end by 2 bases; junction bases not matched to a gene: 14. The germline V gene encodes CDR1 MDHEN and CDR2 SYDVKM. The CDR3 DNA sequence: TGTGCCAGCAGTTTCATTCCCCCGGGGGGGAGTTATAACACCGGGGAGCTGTTTTTT. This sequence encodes CASSFIPPGGSYNTGELFF.

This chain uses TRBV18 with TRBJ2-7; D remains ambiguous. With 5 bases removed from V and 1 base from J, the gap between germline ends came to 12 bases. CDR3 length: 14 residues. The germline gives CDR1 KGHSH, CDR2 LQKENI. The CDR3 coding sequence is TGTGCCAGCTCAGCCCTAGGATCGTCCTACGAGCAGTACTTC. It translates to CASSALGSSYEQYF. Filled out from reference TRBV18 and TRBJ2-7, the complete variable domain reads NAGVMQNPRHLVRRRGQEARLRCSPMKGHSHVYWYRQLPEEGLKFMVYLQKENIIDESGMPKERFSAEFPKEGPSILRIQQVVRGDSAAYFCASSALGSSYEQYFGPGTRLTVT.

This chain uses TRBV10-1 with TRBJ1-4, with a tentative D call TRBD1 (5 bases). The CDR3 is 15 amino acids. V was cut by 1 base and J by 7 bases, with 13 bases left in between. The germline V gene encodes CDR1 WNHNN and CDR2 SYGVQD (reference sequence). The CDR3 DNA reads TGCGCCAGCAGTGAGTTCCTCGGACACGGTGAAAAACTGTTTTTT. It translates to CASSEFLGHGEKLFF.

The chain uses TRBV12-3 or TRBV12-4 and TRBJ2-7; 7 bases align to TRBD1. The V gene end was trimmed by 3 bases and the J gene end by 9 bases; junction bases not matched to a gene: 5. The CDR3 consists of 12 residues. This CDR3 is CASSFGQAPQYF. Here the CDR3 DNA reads TGTGCCAGCAGTTTCGGACAGGCCCCGCAGTACTTC.

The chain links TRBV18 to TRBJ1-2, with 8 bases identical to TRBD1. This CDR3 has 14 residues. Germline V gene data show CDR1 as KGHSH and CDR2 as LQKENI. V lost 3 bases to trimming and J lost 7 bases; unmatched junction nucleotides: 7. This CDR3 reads CASSPQDREGGYTF. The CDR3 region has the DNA TGTGCCAGCTCACCCCAGGACAGGGAAGGTGGCTACACCTTC. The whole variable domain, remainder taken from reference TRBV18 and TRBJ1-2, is NAGVMQNPRHLVRRRGQEARLRCSPMKGHSHVYWYRQLPEEGLKFMVYLQKENIIDESGMPKERFSAEFPKEGPSILRIQQVVRGDSAAYFCASSPQDREGGYTFGSGTRLTVV.

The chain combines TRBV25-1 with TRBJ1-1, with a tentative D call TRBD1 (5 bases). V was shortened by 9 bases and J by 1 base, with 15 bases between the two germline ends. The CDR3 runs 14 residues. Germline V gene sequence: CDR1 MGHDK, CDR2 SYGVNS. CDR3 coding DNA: TGTGCCAGTGTAGGGGTAGGGCGGAACACTGAAGCTTTCTTT. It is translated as CASVGVGRNTEAFF. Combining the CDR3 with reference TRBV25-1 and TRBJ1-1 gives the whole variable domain EADIYQTPRYLVIGTGKKITLECSQTMGHDKMYWYQQDPGMELHLIHYSYGVNSTEKGDLSSESTVSRIRTEHFPLTLESARPSHTSQYLCASVGVGRNTEAFFGQGTRLTVV.

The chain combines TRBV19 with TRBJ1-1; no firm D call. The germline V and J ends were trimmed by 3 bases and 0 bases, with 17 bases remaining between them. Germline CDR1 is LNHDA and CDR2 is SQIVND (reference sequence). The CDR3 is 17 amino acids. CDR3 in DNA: TGTGCCAGTAGTATCTTCGGTTCCGAAGTAATGAACACTGAAGCTTTCTTT. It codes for CASSIFGSEVMNTEAFF.

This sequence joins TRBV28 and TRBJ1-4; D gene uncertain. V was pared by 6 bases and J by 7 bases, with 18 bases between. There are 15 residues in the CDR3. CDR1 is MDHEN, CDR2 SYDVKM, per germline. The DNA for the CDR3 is TGTGCCAGCAGAGGTGCGGGGAGGAAGGGTGAAAAACTGTTTTTT. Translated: CASRGAGRKGEKLFF.

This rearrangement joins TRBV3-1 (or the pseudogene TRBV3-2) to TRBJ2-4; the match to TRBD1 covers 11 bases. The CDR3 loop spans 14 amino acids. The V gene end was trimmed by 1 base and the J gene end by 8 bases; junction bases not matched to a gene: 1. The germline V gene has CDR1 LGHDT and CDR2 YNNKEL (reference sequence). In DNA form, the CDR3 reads TGTGCCAGCAGCCAAGGGGACAGGGGGGACATTCAGTACTTC. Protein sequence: CASSQGDRGDIQYF.

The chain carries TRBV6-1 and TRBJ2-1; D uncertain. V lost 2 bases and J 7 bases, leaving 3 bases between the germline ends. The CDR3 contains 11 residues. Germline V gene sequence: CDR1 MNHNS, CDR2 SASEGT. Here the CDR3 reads CASSETNEQFF. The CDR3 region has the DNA TGTGCCAGCAGTGAAACAAATGAGCAGTTCTTC.